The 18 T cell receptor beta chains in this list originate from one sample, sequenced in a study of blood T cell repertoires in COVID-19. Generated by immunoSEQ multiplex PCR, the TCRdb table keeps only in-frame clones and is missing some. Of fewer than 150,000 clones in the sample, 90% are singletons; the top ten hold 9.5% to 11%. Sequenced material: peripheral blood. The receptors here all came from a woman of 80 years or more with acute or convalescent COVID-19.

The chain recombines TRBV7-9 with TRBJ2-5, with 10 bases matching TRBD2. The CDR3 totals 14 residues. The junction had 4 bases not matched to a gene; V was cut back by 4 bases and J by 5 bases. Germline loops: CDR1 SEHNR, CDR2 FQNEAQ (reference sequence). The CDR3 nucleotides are TGTGCCAGCAGCTCTCTAGCGGGGGAGGAGACCCAGTACTTC. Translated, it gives CASSSLAGEETQYF.

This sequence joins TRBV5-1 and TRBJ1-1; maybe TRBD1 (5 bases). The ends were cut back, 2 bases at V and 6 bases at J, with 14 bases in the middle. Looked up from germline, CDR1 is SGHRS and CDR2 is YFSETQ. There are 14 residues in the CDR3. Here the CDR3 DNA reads TGCGCCAGCAGCTTCTACAGGTTCTCGGCTGAAGCTTTCTTT. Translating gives CASSFYRFSAEAFF.

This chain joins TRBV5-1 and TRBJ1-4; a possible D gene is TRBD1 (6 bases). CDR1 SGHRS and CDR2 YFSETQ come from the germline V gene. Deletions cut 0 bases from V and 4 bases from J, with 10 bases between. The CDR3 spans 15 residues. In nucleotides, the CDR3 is TGCGCCAGCAGCTTGGGACAGGTCCTTAATGAAAAACTGTTTTTT. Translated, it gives CASSLGQVLNEKLFF.

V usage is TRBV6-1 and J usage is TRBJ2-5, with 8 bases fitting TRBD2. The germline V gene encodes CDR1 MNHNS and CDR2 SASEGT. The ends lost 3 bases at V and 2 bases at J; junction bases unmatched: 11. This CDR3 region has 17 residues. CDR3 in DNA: TGTGCCAGCAGTGAGCCTGGCCCCGGGACTAGTCAAGAGACCCAGTACTTC. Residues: CASSEPGPGTSQETQYF.

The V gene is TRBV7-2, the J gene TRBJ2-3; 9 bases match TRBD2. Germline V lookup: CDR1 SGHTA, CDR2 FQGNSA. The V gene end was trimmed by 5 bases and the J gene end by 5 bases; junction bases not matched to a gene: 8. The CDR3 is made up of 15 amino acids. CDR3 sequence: CASSTAGGYGDTQYF. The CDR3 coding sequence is TGTGCCAGCAGCACCGCGGGAGGGTATGGAGATACGCAGTATTTT. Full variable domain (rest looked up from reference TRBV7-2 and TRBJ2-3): GAGVSQSPSNKVTEKGKDVELRCDPISGHTALYWYRQSLGQGLEFLIYFQGNSAPDKSGLPSDRFSAERTGGSVSTLTIQRTQQEDSAVYLCASSTAGGYGDTQYFGPGTRLTVL.

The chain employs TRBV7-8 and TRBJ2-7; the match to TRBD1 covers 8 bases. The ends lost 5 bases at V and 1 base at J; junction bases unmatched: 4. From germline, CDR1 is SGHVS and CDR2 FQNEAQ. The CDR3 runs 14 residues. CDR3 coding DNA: TGTGCCAGCAGCACGGACAGGGCTTCCTACGAGCAGTACTTC. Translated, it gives CASSTDRASYEQYF.

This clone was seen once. The DNA for the CDR3 is TGTGCCAGCAGCTTAGCGACTGTGTCTGGGGGCTACACCTTC. Encoded protein: CASSLATVSGGYTF. J is TRBJ1-2 and V is TRBV7-9; no clear D gene. Germline CDR1 SEHNR, CDR2 FQNEAQ (reference sequence). This CDR3 comprises 14 residues. Trimming stripped 0 bases from V and 8 bases from J, with 13 bases between.

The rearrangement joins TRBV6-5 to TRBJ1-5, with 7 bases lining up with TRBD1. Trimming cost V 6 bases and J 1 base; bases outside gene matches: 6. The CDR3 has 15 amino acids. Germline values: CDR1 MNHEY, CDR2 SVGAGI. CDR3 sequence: CASRVGTASNQPQHF. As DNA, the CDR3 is TGTGCCAGCAGAGTTGGGACAGCCAGCAATCAGCCCCAGCATTTT.

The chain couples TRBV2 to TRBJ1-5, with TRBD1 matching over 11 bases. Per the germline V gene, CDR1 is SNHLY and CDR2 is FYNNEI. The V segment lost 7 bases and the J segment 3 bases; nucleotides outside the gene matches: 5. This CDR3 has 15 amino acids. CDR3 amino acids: CASTSDRGPNQPQHF. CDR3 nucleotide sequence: TGTGCCAGCACCTCGGACAGGGGGCCCAATCAGCCCCAGCATTTT.

As DNA, the CDR3 is TGCGCCAGCAGCCAATATGACAGACCAACTAATGAAAAACTGTTTTTT. Its protein is CASSQYDRPTNEKLFF. The chain uses TRBV4-1 and TRBJ1-4, with a possible D match to TRBD1 (5 bases). CDR3 size: 16 residues. From germline, CDR1 is MGHRA and CDR2 YSYEKL. Trimming stripped 2 bases from V and 0 bases from J, with 10 bases between.

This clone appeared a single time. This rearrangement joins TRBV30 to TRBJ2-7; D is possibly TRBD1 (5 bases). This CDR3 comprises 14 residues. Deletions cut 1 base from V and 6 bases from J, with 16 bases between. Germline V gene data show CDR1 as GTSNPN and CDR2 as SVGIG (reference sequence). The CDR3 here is CAWSGGNRDREQYF. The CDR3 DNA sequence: TGTGCCTGGAGTGGGGGCAACCGAGACCGCGAGCAGTACTTC.

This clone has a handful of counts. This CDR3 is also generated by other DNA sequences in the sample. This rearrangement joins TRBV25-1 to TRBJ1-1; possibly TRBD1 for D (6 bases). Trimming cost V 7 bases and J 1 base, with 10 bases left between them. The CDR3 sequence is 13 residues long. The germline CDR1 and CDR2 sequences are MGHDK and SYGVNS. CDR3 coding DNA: TGTGCCAGCAAACGAGGGGGGAACACTGAAGCTTTCTTT. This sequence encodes CASKRGGNTEAFF.

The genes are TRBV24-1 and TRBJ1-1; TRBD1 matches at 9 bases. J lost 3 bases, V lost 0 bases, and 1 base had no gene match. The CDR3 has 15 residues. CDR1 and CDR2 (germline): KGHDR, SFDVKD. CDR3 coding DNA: TGTGCCACCAGTGATTTGAGACAGGGGGACACTGAAGCTTTCTTT. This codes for CATSDLRQGDTEAFF.

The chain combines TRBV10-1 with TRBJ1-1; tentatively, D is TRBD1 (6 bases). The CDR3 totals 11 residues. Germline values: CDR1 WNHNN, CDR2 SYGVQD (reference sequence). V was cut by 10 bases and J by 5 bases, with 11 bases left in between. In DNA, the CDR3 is TGCGCCATCAAGGGGGGGACTGAAGCTTTCTTT. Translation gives CAIKGGTEAFF.

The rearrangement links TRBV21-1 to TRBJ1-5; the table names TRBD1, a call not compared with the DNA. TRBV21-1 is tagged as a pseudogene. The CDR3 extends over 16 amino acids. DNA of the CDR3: TGTGCCAGCCAGGACCCCAGGGCGCCTTGCAATCAGCCCCAGCATTTT. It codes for CASQDPRAPCNQPQHF.

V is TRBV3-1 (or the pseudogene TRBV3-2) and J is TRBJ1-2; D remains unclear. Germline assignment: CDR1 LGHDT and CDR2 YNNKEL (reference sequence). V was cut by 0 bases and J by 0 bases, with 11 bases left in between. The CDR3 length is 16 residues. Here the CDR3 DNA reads TGTGCCAGCAGCCAAGAGGGAGGAGTGCCTAACTATGGCTACACCTTC. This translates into CASSQEGGVPNYGYTF.

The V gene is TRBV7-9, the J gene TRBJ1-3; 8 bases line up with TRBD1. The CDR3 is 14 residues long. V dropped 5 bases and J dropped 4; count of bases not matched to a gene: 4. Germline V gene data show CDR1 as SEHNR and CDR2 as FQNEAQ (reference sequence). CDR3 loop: CASSEQGGGNTIYF. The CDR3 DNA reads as TGTGCCAGCAGCGAACAGGGGGGCGGAAACACCATATATTTT.

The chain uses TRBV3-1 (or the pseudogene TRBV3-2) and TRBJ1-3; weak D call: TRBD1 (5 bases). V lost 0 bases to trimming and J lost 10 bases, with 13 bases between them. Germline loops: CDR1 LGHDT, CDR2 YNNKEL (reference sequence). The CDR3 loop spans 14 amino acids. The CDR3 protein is CASSQDRAGITIYF. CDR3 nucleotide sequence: TGTGCCAGCAGCCAAGATCGGGCAGGGATAACCATATATTTT.